This T cell receptor (beta chain) was documented in a study of T-cell reconstitution after alpha-beta-depleted transplantation in children. Unique molecular identifiers were incorporated when the TCRbeta library was constructed. TCRdb fed the PCR reads into MiXCR, producing one record per CDR3 protein. The sample consists of about a million distinct CDR3 sequences, about 29% of them appearing once. Study findings and constraints: A year post-transplant, T-cell counts and diversity derived mostly from newly produced T cells. Reportedly, only several hundred clones from non-depleted graft cells drove alpha-beta T-cell counts at about two months.

For this clonotype: Its antigen is unknown.

The sample in question was PBMCs, mostly from graft donor cells, obtained 360 days after TCRalphabeta/CD19-depleted stem cell transplant. The source is a boy under two years old who had a stem cell transplant for SCID, so the T cells may come from the graft donor.

The CDR3 loop is CASSESRPSGATDTQYF. The DNA for the CDR3 is TGCGCCAGCAGTGAGTCCCGCCCCAGCGGGGCCACAGATACGCAGTATTTT. The chain links TRBV10-2 to TRBJ2-3, with 7 nucleotides matching TRBD2. V lost 0 bases, J lost 2 bases, and 8 bases stayed unmatched. CDR1 and CDR2 from the germline V gene are WSHSY and SAAADI. The length of the CDR3 is 17 residues.